This TCR beta chain was identified in a study of cytomegalovirus exposure and HLA in healthy donors. Use of 60 Vbeta and 13 Jbeta primers characterized the PCR. The method was immunoSEQ multiplex PCR; TCRdb's version includes in-frame clones alone and lacks a portion of them. The sample contains about 170,000 clones, approximately 88% of which appear only once. Overall study findings and caveats: Information on immune exposure was restricted to one variable (CMV serostatus).

This clone was seen only once. Antigen unknown. This TCR was sampled from a boy between 2 and 10 years old in good health and CMV-seronegative. The sequenced sample consisted of PBMCs.

The CDR3 region is CSVTGINMNTEAFF. The DNA for the CDR3 is TGCAGCGTGACAGGGATAAACATGAACACTGAAGCTTTCTTT. The J gene is TRBJ1-1, the V gene TRBV29-1; 7 bases fit TRBD1. This CDR3 is 14 amino acids long. Germline V gene lookup returns CDR1 SQVTM and CDR2 ANQGSEA. Unmatched junction bases numbered 7, after V lost 6 bases and J lost 0 bases.